This section outlines one T cell receptor beta chain sequence together with its context. No much larger clone is present one base from it, and per-base qualities are unavailable. This entry is derived from a study of T cells after yellow fever vaccination (dated by TCRdb to between 2018 and 2020). General notes on the study: The SMART-Seq v4 Ultra Low Input RNA kit was used to prepare libraries from fractions with low cell numbers. To follow T-cell clones before and after both primary and booster YFV17D yellow fever vaccination, bulk TCR alpha and beta repertoires underwent longitudinal sequencing. Two healthy male donors, one aged 18 to 30 and one aged 30 to 40 years, were included in the cohort. Bulk PBMC replicates and cell subsets were isolated from blood drawn at multiple timepoints before and after both primary and secondary immunization.

V is reduced by 2 bases and J by 8 bases, leaving a spacing of 13 bases between them. The CDR3 holds 14 amino acids from the cysteine to the phenylalanine. The sequence is cut down to CDR3 DNA, 42 bases in frame from base 1. CDR1 and CDR2 are read off the germline V gene (reference sequence) as SEHNR and FQNEAQ. The treatment or condition label here, explained by the study, means: live attenuated yellow fever vaccine strain. PBMCs were isolated from peripheral blood using a standard Ficoll-Paque protocol. Epitope-specific CD8 T cells were sorted using a dextramer loaded with the yellow fever NS4B epitope peptide, with anti-CD3 and anti-CD8 staining. TriZol was used to extract RNA from bulk PBMCs, CD4 and CD8 fractions, and dextramer-positive and dextramer-negative fractions. The investigation overall reported the following: Only a couple of donors were included in the study, so the extent to which the findings can be generalized is limited. Compared with the primary T-cell response, the secondary T-cell response was weaker but faster, peaking on day 5 rather than day 15. Computational filtering was required because FACS-sorted repertoires could contain abundant contaminating clonotypes from the bulk population. After the booster, most of the clones that had expanded following primary vaccination were detected again (around 97% of CD4 and 85% to 90% of CD8), which suggests that memory was broadly maintained. A small share of clonotypes occurred in both CD4 and CD8 compartments, likely arising from convergent recombination.

TCR cDNA was synthesized by 5'RACE template switching, which introduced a universal primer site and unique molecular identifiers. Priming for cDNA synthesis came from both the TCR alpha and TCR beta constant segments. Two PCR steps were used to amplify libraries, with sample barcodes and sequencing adapters being added in the second step. Sequencing of libraries was done on Illumina HiSeq 2500 (2x100 bp) or NovaSeq (2x150 bp). From the authors' description of their analysis: MIGEC was used to demultiplex reads and collapse the reads into UMI consensus sequences, and MiXCR was used for V(D)J alignment. Vaccine-responding clonotypes were defined with edgeR using replicate PBMC samples, requiring FDR below 0.01 and a log2 fold change above 5 up to day 15. CD4 or CD8 identity was assigned to each bulk clonotype according to whether the clonotype was present at higher abundance in the sequenced CD4 repertoire or the sequenced CD8 repertoire. NS4B-specific clonotypes were defined as those at least 10-fold enriched in dextramer-positive over dextramer-negative fractions; CD4-biased clonotypes were excluded. TCRdb passed the public sequencing reads through fastp at Q25 and MiXCR, retaining productive beta sequences. When rows share a CDR3 protein, they turn into one entry using the most common DNA and genes. In this record, the V and J calls reflect TCRdb's handling and not the investigators' own analysis. Counted in this sample were 50,000 or so distinct CDR3 sequences; around 6.7% of them appeared once. Approximately 25% of the sample comes from the top ten.

This clonotype was obtained from a man aged 18 to 35 who received the YFV17D yellow fever vaccine. Specimen: CD8+ T cells not binding an NS4B(214-222) dextramer, sorted from PBMCs, collected about 41 days after the first yellow fever vaccination. The sample's cell subset or site, from its label and the paper: NS4B epitope dextramer-negative CD8 T cells. The chain joins TRBV7-9 to TRBJ2-1; the D gene is tentatively TRBD1 or TRBD2, each matching 6 bases. The DNA sequence is as follows: TGTGCCAGCAGCTTATCGGGGGCCAGCGATGAGCAGTTCTTC. Its coded protein is CASSLSGASDEQFF.